These 30 T cell receptor beta chains came from one sample sequenced in a study of control samples from healthy donors and cancer patients. Clones were read by immunoSEQ multiplex PCR, and TCRdb kept only the in-frame ones, dropping some. The sample carries about 110,000 clones, approximately 82% recorded once. Sequencing input: blood. These receptors originate from a young man in good health.

The chain employs TRBV28 and TRBJ1-5, with TRBD1 identical over 9 bases. The CDR3 runs to 14 residues. Per the germline V gene, CDR1 is MDHEN and CDR2 is SYDVKM. V shed 8 bases, J shed 7 bases, and the junction held 9 bases outside the gene matches. The CDR3 DNA reads TGTGCCAGCCACTCACAGGGGGCTTGGCAGCCCCAGCATTTT. Translating gives CASHSQGAWQPQHF.

The chain couples TRBV6-4 to TRBJ1-2; D gene ambiguous. CDR3 size: 13 residues. The V end lost 3 bases, the J end lost 2 bases, and 7 bases lay between the germline ends. CDR1 and CDR2 from the germline V gene are MRHNA and SNTAGT. The CDR3: CASSEGGNYGYTF. DNA of the CDR3: TGTGCCAGCAGTGAAGGAGGAAACTATGGCTACACCTTC.

J is TRBJ2-5 and V is TRBV29-1; D remains ambiguous. CDR3 length: 13 residues. The V gene's germline CDR1 is SQVTM and CDR2 ANQGSEA. V dropped 3 bases and J dropped 3 bases, with 11 bases sitting between them. The CDR3 region has the DNA TGCAGCGTTGACGGCGGACGAGAAGAGACCCAGTACTTC. Translated, it gives CSVDGGREETQYF.

The chain joins TRBV4-2 to TRBJ2-1, with 9 nucleotides matching TRBD2. The CDR3 covers 18 residues. V was clipped by 4 bases and J by 7 bases; unmatched bases: 17. Germline values: CDR1 LGHNA, CDR2 YNFKEQ. The CDR3: CASSPRGSGGQQGNEQFF. In nucleotides, the CDR3 is TGTGCCAGCAGCCCCCGTGGTAGCGGGGGCCAACAAGGGAATGAGCAGTTCTTC.

A word on this clone: A read error may account for a junction end that differs from germline. This chain links TRBV5-5 with TRBJ1-2; a weak D match, TRBD1 (6 bases). The CDR3 is 11 amino acids. Germline V gene sequence: CDR1 SGHKS, CDR2 YYEKEE (reference sequence). The CDR3 sequence: CVSSPGTGYTF. DNA of the CDR3: TGTGTCAGCAGCCCTGGGACAGGCTACACCTTC.

The V call is TRBV2, the J call TRBJ2-5; no firm D call. Germline V CDR1 and CDR2: SNHLY, FYNNEI. Trimming stripped 2 bases from V and 2 bases from J, with 6 bases between. The CDR3 spans 13 residues. CDR3 loop: CASSERLQETQYF. In DNA form, the CDR3 reads TGTGCCAGCAGTGAACGACTGCAAGAGACCCAGTACTTC.

This chain links TRBV11-2 with TRBJ1-6, with D possibly TRBD1 on 5 matching bases. CDR3 length: 14 residues. V was cut by 5 bases and J by 7 bases, with 12 bases left in between. Germline V lookup: CDR1 SGHAT, CDR2 FQNNGV. CDR3 nucleotides: TGTGCCAGCAGCCCCGGGGGGTCCAATTCACCCCTCCACTTT. This gives the protein CASSPGGSNSPLHF.

This rearrangement joins TRBV2 to TRBJ1-4; tentatively, D is TRBD1 (5 bases). Per the germline V gene, CDR1 is SNHLY and CDR2 is FYNNEI. This CDR3 has 14 residues. Trimming removed 6 bases from V and 7 bases from J, with 15 bases in between. Here the CDR3 reads CASRTQGGREKLFF. The CDR3 coding sequence is TGTGCCAGCAGGACTCAGGGAGGACGTGAAAAACTGTTTTTT.

V is TRBV30 and J is TRBJ1-5, with TRBD1 matching over 7 bases. The germline CDR1 and CDR2 sequences are GTSNPN and SVGIG (reference sequence). The trim removed 4 bases at V and 4 bases at J, leaving 4 bases unmatched. This CDR3 contains 13 residues. CDR3 residues: CAWNRGANQPQHF. In DNA form, the CDR3 reads TGTGCCTGGAACAGGGGAGCAAATCAGCCCCAGCATTTT.

The chain employs TRBV18 and TRBJ2-2, with 7 bases identical to TRBD1. The CDR3 spans 18 residues. Trimming cost V 4 bases and J 3 bases; bases outside gene matches: 14. The V gene's germline CDR1 is KGHSH and CDR2 LQKENI. CDR3 in amino acids: CASSLTSLTGKDTGELFF. CDR3 DNA: TGTGCCAGCTCACTAACCTCGTTGACAGGGAAGGACACCGGGGAGCTGTTTTTT.

The CDR3 DNA is TGTGCCAGCAGCTTCGACAACCGCTACGAGCAGTACGTC. Residues: CASSFDNRYEQYV. The chain combines TRBV5-6 with TRBJ2-7; D gene ambiguous. Looked up from germline, CDR1 is SGHDT and CDR2 is YYEEEE. V lost 2 bases to trimming and J lost 3 bases, with 9 bases between them. The CDR3 totals 13 residues.

Concerning this clone itself: A read error may produce the germline difference seen at one junction end. The chain is built from TRBV12-3 or TRBV12-4 and TRBJ1-1; D gene ambiguous. CDR3 size: 13 residues. CDR3 in amino acids: CASSLDLGVEAFF. The CDR3 DNA follows: TGTGCCAGCAGCTTAGATCTTGGGGTTGAAGCTTTCTTT.

The J gene is TRBJ1-1, the V gene TRBV5-4, with 7 bases matching TRBD1. This CDR3 has 15 amino acids. Germline CDR1 and CDR2: SGHNT and YYREEE (reference sequence). Trimming at V came to 1 base and at J to 6 bases, leaving 9 bases not matched to a gene. The CDR3 loop is CASSLPPAGGAEAFF. The CDR3 nucleotides read TGTGCCAGCAGCTTGCCGCCAGCAGGGGGAGCTGAAGCTTTCTTT. Filled out from reference TRBV5-4 and TRBJ1-1, the complete variable domain reads ETGVTQSPTHLIKTRGQQVTLRCSSQSGHNTVSWYQQALGQGPQFIFQYYREEENGRGNFPPRFSGLQFPNYSSELNVNALELDDSALYLCASSLPPAGGAEAFFGQGTRLTVV.

The table lists this clone with a count of one. This chain joins TRBV11-2 and TRBJ2-3; D not certain. The CDR3 sequence is 14 residues long. V gave up 5 bases and J gave up 0 bases, with 9 bases separating them. CDR1 and CDR2 from the germline V gene are SGHAT and FQNNGV. The CDR3: CASSQGSSTDTQYF. Written as DNA, the CDR3 is TGTGCCAGCAGCCAAGGTTCTAGCACAGATACGCAGTATTTT.

This clone showed up just a few times. This chain links TRBV4-1 with TRBJ2-2; no clear D. This CDR3 spans 14 amino acids. Germline V gene data show CDR1 as MGHRA and CDR2 as YSYEKL. Trimming removed 6 bases from V and 0 bases from J, with 8 bases in between. CDR3 in amino acids: CASRRLTNTGELFF. CDR3 in DNA: TGCGCCAGCAGACGGCTTACGAACACCGGGGAGCTGTTTTTT.

The chain recombines TRBV3-1 (or the pseudogene TRBV3-2) with TRBJ1-5, with D tentatively TRBD1 (6 bases). The length of the CDR3 is 15 residues. The V end lost 3 bases, the J end lost 3 bases, and 12 bases lay between the germline ends. Germline V gene data show CDR1 as LGHDT and CDR2 as YNNKEL (reference sequence). The CDR3 loop is CASSHNRVPNQPQHF. The CDR3, as DNA: TGTGCCAGCAGCCACAACAGGGTCCCCAATCAGCCCCAGCATTTT.

This rearrangement joins TRBV6-1 to TRBJ2-1, with a possible D match to TRBD2 (6 bases). CDR1 MNHNS and CDR2 SASEGT come from the germline V gene. Trimming left V 4 bases short and J 2 bases short, with 15 bases between. The CDR3 length is 16 residues. The chain's CDR3 is CASSAQAGPPYNEQFF. CDR3 DNA: TGTGCCAGCAGTGCCCAAGCGGGCCCCCCCTACAATGAGCAGTTCTTC.

Comments on this clone: This sample includes further DNA sequences coding for the same CDR3. For the CDR3, the DNA is TGTGCCAGCAGCCAAGTGGGCAGGACAGGGGGGTCGGATGAGCAGTTCTTC. It encodes CASSQVGRTGGSDEQFF. J is TRBJ2-1 and V is TRBV3-1 (or the pseudogene TRBV3-2), with 10 bases matching TRBD1. V shed 1 base, J shed 8 bases, and the junction held 11 bases outside the gene matches. Germline V gene lookup returns CDR1 LGHDT and CDR2 YNNKEL (reference sequence). The length of the CDR3 is 17 residues.

This sequence joins TRBV3-1 (or the pseudogene TRBV3-2) and TRBJ2-1; D call uncertain. Trimming took off 0 bases at V and 5 bases at J, with 14 bases between the two ends. The CDR3 consists of 16 residues. CDR1 is LGHDT, CDR2 YNNKEL, per germline (reference sequence). The CDR3 nucleotides are TGTGCCAGCAGCCAAGATAGTAGGCGTAGGGACAATGAGCAGTTCTTC. Translation: CASSQDSRRRDNEQFF.

Remarks on this clone: Other nucleotide sequences from this sample produce the same CDR3. V gene TRBV5-6 combines with J gene TRBJ1-2; D is unresolved. Trimming took off 4 bases at V and 0 bases at J, with 10 bases between the two ends. Germline V gene lookup returns CDR1 SGHDT and CDR2 YYEEEE. This CDR3 contains 14 residues. The CDR3 DNA reads TGTGCCAGCAGCAATGCCGGGACTAACTATGGCTACACCTTC. Translation: CASSNAGTNYGYTF.

The V call is TRBV5-5, the J call TRBJ2-5, with 10 bases aligning to TRBD1. CDR1 is SGHKS and CDR2 is YYEKEE in the germline V gene (reference sequence). The length of the CDR3 is 15 residues. The V segment lost 4 bases and the J segment 4 bases; nucleotides outside the gene matches: 7. In DNA form, the CDR3 reads TGTGCCAGCAGCACATACCGGGACAGGGGAGAGACCCAGTACTTC. This gives the protein CASSTYRDRGETQYF.

The rearrangement links TRBV5-1 to TRBJ2-5; possible D gene TRBD2, 6 bases. The CDR3 extends over 15 amino acids. CDR1 SGHRS and CDR2 YFSETQ come from the germline V gene. Trimming removed 2 bases from V and 4 bases from J, with 15 bases in between. CDR3 DNA sequence: TGCGCCAGCAGCTTCTCTGGAGGGGAGGCAGAGACCCAGTACTTC. It is translated as CASSFSGGEAETQYF.

The genes are TRBV4-3 and TRBJ1-4, with 7 positions matching TRBD1. CDR1 and CDR2 (germline): LGHNA, YSLEER. J gave up 7 bases and V 1 base, and 3 bases lay outside the gene matches. The CDR3 is 14 residues long. CDR3 sequence: CASSQGTGSEKLFF. The CDR3 DNA follows: TGCGCCAGCAGCCAAGGGACAGGCTCTGAAAAACTGTTTTTT.

This clone showed up just once. CDR3 region: CASSQGRDRAKESGNTIYF. CDR3 bases: TGCGCCAGCAGCCAAGGAAGGGACAGGGCAAAGGAGTCTGGAAACACCATATATTTT. This chain joins TRBV4-1 and TRBJ1-3; 9 bases fit TRBD1. The CDR3 runs to 19 residues. CDR1 is MGHRA, CDR2 YSYEKL, per germline. V gave up 1 base and J gave up 1 base; unmatched junction bases: 11.

The genes are TRBV2 and TRBJ2-5; 8 nucleotides line up with TRBD1. This CDR3 comprises 16 residues. Germline V gene sequence: CDR1 SNHLY, CDR2 FYNNEI. The ends lost 3 bases at V and 4 bases at J; junction bases unmatched: 10. The CDR3 DNA reads TGTGCCAGCAGTGATTGGGAGGACAGGGCCCGAGAGACCCAGTACTTC. It encodes CASSDWEDRARETQYF.

J is TRBJ2-3 and V is TRBV3-1 (or the pseudogene TRBV3-2); D is tentatively TRBD1 or TRBD2 (7 bases each). The CDR3 runs to 16 residues. CDR1 is LGHDT and CDR2 is YNNKEL in the germline V gene (reference sequence). The V gene lost 4 bases and the J gene lost 1 base, with 15 bases spanning the gap. The CDR3 DNA sequence: TGTGCCAGCAGCCGCAGGGGGGGGCCCGGCACAGATACGCAGTATTTT. Translating gives CASSRRGGPGTDTQYF.

This clone was counted only a few times. V is TRBV5-1 and J is TRBJ2-2; D is uncertain. This CDR3 has 14 amino acids. Per germline, CDR1 SGHRS and CDR2 YFSETQ. The ends were cut back, 6 bases at V and 1 base at J, with 10 bases in the middle. The CDR3 region has the DNA TGCGCCAGCACCCAATCCGGGAACACCGGGGAGCTGTTTTTT. Its translation: CASTQSGNTGELFF. The whole variable domain, remainder taken from reference TRBV5-1 and TRBJ2-2, is KAGVTQTPRYLIKTRGQQVTLSCSPISGHRSVSWYQQTPGQGLQFLFEYFSETQRNKGNFPGRFSGRQFSNSRSEMNVSTLELGDSALYLCASTQSGNTGELFFGEGSRLTVL.

V is TRBV6-5 and J is TRBJ2-7; TRBD1 aligns across 7 bases. The V and J ends lost 7 bases and 6 bases, in that order; junction bases with no gene match: 9. Per the germline V gene, CDR1 is MNHEY and CDR2 is SVGAGI. This CDR3 contains 13 residues. For the CDR3, the DNA is TGTGCCAGCACCGGCGAGACAGGGCGCGAGCAGTACGTC. Translated: CASTGETGREQYV.

V is TRBV15 and J is TRBJ2-1; the match to TRBD2 covers 7 bases. Germline assignment: CDR1 LNHNV and CDR2 YYDKDF (reference sequence). This CDR3 region has 13 residues. V lost 3 bases, J lost 7 bases, and 3 bases stayed unmatched. CDR3 sequence (DNA): TGTGCCACCAGCAGGGGGAGGGGTAATGAGCAGTTCTTC. Its protein product is CATSRGRGNEQFF.

This rearrangement joins TRBV7-2 to TRBJ2-3; no firm D call. The germline V and J ends were trimmed by 4 bases and 2 bases, with 13 bases remaining between them. CDR1 is SGHTA, CDR2 FQGNSA, per germline. This CDR3 is built from 15 residues. For the CDR3, the DNA is TGTGCCAGCAGCTCCACATACCAATCCACAGATACGCAGTATTTT. This codes for CASSSTYQSTDTQYF.